This T cell receptor beta chain came from a study of shared clonotypes between healthy human individuals. The repertoire was sequenced with immunoSEQ multiplex PCR; TCRdb's copy has only in-frame clones and lacks some. The profile shows about 2 million clones, over 85% of them singletons. Trimming took 2 bases from V and 8 from J, leaving 9 bases between them. CDR1 and CDR2 from the germline V gene are SGHAT and FQNNGV. The CDR3 has 12 amino acids. The source of this sequence is a man between 18 and 35 years old in good health. The rearrangement uses TRBV11-2 and TRBJ1-1; D is uncertain. The sequenced sample consisted of naive CD4+ T cells sorted from blood. Specified subset: CD45RA+ positively selected. CDR3 sequence: CASSLSPPEAFF. The CDR3 region has the DNA TGTGCCAGCAGCTTATCTCCACCAGAAGCTTTCTTT.